The subject of this entry is one T cell receptor beta chain. The table came from immunoSEQ multiplex PCR; TCRdb's copy has only in-frame clones and leaves some out. The sample holds around 510,000 clones; roughly 95% are singletons and the top ten take under 0.065%. This entry belongs to a study of shared clonotypes between healthy human individuals. Trimming stripped 8 bases from V and 1 base from J, with 12 bases between. This CDR3 comprises 13 residues. Per the germline V gene, CDR1 is SGHAT and CDR2 is FQNNGV. The specimen sequenced was naive CD4+ T cells sorted from blood. Subset meaning: CD45RA+ positively selected. The chain joins TRBV11-2 to TRBJ2-7; D gene uncertain. The origin of this receptor is a woman aged 30 to 39 in good health. The CDR3, as DNA: TGTGCCAGCCGTAGCTTGCAGTCCTACGAGCAGTACTTC. Protein sequence: CASRSLQSYEQYF.